These T cell receptor beta chains were read from a single sample in a study of blood T cell repertoires in COVID-19. Data came from immunoSEQ multiplex PCR; TCRdb stores just in-frame clones and leaves some out. Of more than 450,000 clones listed, roughly 87% were seen once; the top ten hold roughly 0.7%. The material sequenced was PBMCs or T cells enriched from blood (not recorded which). The receptors were gathered from a woman aged 18-30 years who had recovered from COVID-19. The CDR3 runs from the conserved cysteine through the conserved F or W. D genes are given only for firm matches. Rows give clone size only sometimes, using once, few, many, or a class for an expanded clone.

D gene	clone size	V gene	J gene	CDR3 protein	CDR3 DNA
TRBD1	-	TRBV18	TRBJ2-5	CASSPLGQGEETQYF	TGTGCCAGCTCACCACTGGGCCAGGGGGAAGAGACCCAGTACTTC
TRBD1	-	TRBV2	TRBJ1-2	CASSGPGQGHGYTF	TGTGCCAGCAGTGGACCCGGACAGGGTCATGGCTACACCTTC
TRBD1	-	TRBV10-2	TRBJ2-3	CASTWTGFGTDTQYF	TGCGCCAGCACCTGGACAGGGTTCGGGACAGATACGCAGTATTTT
-	-	TRBV2	TRBJ1-2	CASSISEQGYTF	TGTGCCAGCAGTATAAGTGAACAAGGCTACACCTTC
TRBD1	-	TRBV12-5	TRBJ2-7	CASGLAGQGVRVEQYF	TGTGCTAGTGGTTTGGCGGGACAGGGGGTCCGTGTCGAGCAGTACTTC
TRBD2	-	TRBV7-9	TRBJ2-7	CASSALAGGPYEQYF	TGTGCCAGCAGCGCACTAGCGGGGGGGCCTTACGAGCAGTACTTC
TRBD1	-	TRBV5-1	TRBJ2-3	CASSPQDRDTDTQYF	TGCGCCAGCAGCCCCCAGGACAGGGACACAGATACGCAGTATTTT
-	few	TRBV11-3	TRBJ1-1	CASSSQQDTEAFF	TGTGCCAGCAGCTCCCAACAGGACACTGAAGCTTTCTTT
-	-	TRBV7-3	TRBJ2-3	CASSPKGTPGTDTQYF	TGTGCCAGCAGCCCTAAAGGGACACCCGGCACAGATACGCAGTATTTT
-	-	TRBV30	TRBJ1-1	CAWSVSSTGISRAFF	TGTGCCTGGAGTGTTTCTTCTACGGGAATATCCCGAGCTTTCTTT
-	-	TRBV25-1	TRBJ2-5	CASSPGGPVETQYF	TGTGCCAGCAGTCCGGGGGGCCCGGTTGAGACCCAGTACTTC
TRBD2	once	TRBV5-1	TRBJ2-3	CASSFISGGSTDTQYF	TGCGCCAGCAGCTTCATCAGCGGGGGTTCCACAGATACGCAGTATTTT
TRBD2	-	TRBV4-1	TRBJ2-3	CASSQGTSGGSTTDTQYF	TGCGCCAGCAGCCAAGGGACTAGCGGGGGGTCAACCACAGATACGCAGTATTTT
-	-	TRBV20-1	TRBJ2-7	CSARTIYEQYF	TGCAGTGCGAGGACTATTTACGAGCAGTACTTC
-	-	TRBV5-4	TRBJ2-7	CASGGNSYEQYF	TGTGCCAGCGGGGGGAACTCCTACGAGCAGTACTTC
TRBD1	-	TRBV5-1	TRBJ1-1	CASSLVAGGTNTEAFF	TGCGCCAGCAGCTTGGTGGCAGGGGGCACGAACACTGAAGCTTTCTTT
TRBD2	-	TRBV29-1	TRBJ2-3	CSVSILAGGTDTQYF	TGCAGCGTTTCAATACTAGCGGGGGGGACAGATACGCAGTATTTT
TRBD2	-	TRBV5-8	TRBJ2-1	CASSSASGDYEQFF	TGTGCCAGCAGCTCCGCTAGCGGGGATTATGAGCAGTTCTTC
TRBD2	-	TRBV10-1	TRBJ2-7	CASSEVAGSGYEQYF	TGCGCCAGCAGTGAGGTAGCGGGATCGGGTTACGAGCAGTACTTC
TRBD2	-	TRBV15	TRBJ2-5	CATSRRGAWETQYF	TGTGCCACCAGCAGGCGGGGGGCCTGGGAGACCCAGTACTTC
TRBD2	-	TRBV6-5	TRBJ2-7	CASSYREGFLPYEQYF	TGTGCCAGCAGTTACAGGGAGGGATTCTTACCCTACGAGCAGTACTTC
TRBD2	-	TRBV2	TRBJ2-5	CASRSGVQETQYF	TGTGCCAGCAGGAGCGGGGTACAAGAGACCCAGTACTTC
-	-	TRBV12-3/TRBV12-4	TRBJ1-1	CASIVAGNTEAFF	TGTGCCAGCATCGTAGCGGGCAACACTGAAGCTTTCTTT
TRBD1	-	TRBV7-8	TRBJ1-1	CASSSTGTGNTEAFF	TGTGCCAGCAGCTCGACTGGGACAGGGAACACTGAAGCTTTCTTT
-	-	TRBV19	TRBJ2-2	CASSIYGRADGELFF	TGTGCCAGTAGTATATACGGCAGGGCGGACGGGGAGCTGTTTTTT
TRBD1	-	TRBV5-1	TRBJ2-4	CASSLGSGGRNIQYF	TGCGCCAGCAGCTTGGGTTCAGGGGGAAGGAACATTCAGTACTTC